This entry features one T cell receptor beta chain sequence. One junction end does not reproduce the germline sequence, and a read error may be involved. Sequencing of TCR beta, carried out with a high-throughput approach, was applied to CD8+ and CD4+ T cells from the blood. This CDR3 comprises 17 residues. Germline CDR1 and CDR2: SEHNR and FQNEAQ (reference sequence). After extraction with the RNeasy kit, about 0.45 to 1 ug of the RNA was reverse transcribed using random hexamers. The immunoSEQ assay covered 54 Vbeta and 13 Jbeta segments for CDR3. Each CDR3 protein is one row after TCRdb ran MiXCR on the immunoSEQ multiplex PCR reads. The repertoire holds some 260,000 distinct CDR3 sequences, approximately 85% seen once, with around 0.12% in the top ten. This sample was taken from a study of CD8 T cells in Susac syndrome.

The chain joins TRBV7-9 to TRBJ2-1; 11 bases are shared with TRBD2. The sequence was collected from a human donor with multiple sclerosis. Sequencing was carried out using CD8+ T cells from PBMCs. The CDR3 loop reads CASRLTSGNQIYGEQLF. CDR3 DNA sequence: TGTGCCAGCAGGTTGACTAGCGGGAATCAGATTTATGGGGAGCAGCTCTTC.